These 4 T cell receptor beta chains originate from one sample sequenced in a study of CD8+ T cells in alopecia areata. As for treatment: oral pan-JAK inhibitor, 5-10 mg twice daily. Following extraction, RNA underwent reverse transcription to cDNA, which served as the sequencing template. The method was immunoSEQ multiplex PCR; TCRdb's version includes in-frame clones alone and lacks a portion of them. There are 200,000 to 250,000 clones in the sample; under 60% occur only once, and 1.5% to 2% lies in the top ten. Source: CD4+ T cells sorted from blood, taken at week 4, from a patient treated with tofacitinib. All receptors come from a human donor with alopecia areata.

This clone was counted between two and nine times. The chain is built from TRBV7-2 and TRBJ2-2, with D possibly TRBD1 on 6 matching bases. The V end lost 5 bases, the J end lost 2 bases, and 12 bases lay between the germline ends. CDR1 is SGHTA and CDR2 is FQGNSA in the germline V gene. This CDR3 region has 15 residues. The DNA for the CDR3 is TGTGCCAGCAGCAGAGGGGGAACTAACACCGGGGAGCTGTTTTTT. The encoded protein is CASSRGGTNTGELFF.

V gene TRBV30 combines with J gene TRBJ1-3, with 8 bases aligning to TRBD1. The ends lost 5 bases at V and 4 bases at J; junction bases unmatched: 1. The CDR3 has 12 residues. From germline, CDR1 is GTSNPN and CDR2 SVGIG (reference sequence). The CDR3 DNA is TGTGCCTGGCAGGGGGCGGGAAACACCATATATTTT. Protein sequence: CAWQGAGNTIYF. The complete variable domain, with remaining parts taken from reference TRBV30 and TRBJ1-3, reads SQTIHQWPATLVQPVGSPLSLECTVEGTSNPNLYWYRQAAGRGLQLLFYSVGIGQISSEVPQNLSASRPQDRQFILSSKKLLLSDSGFYLCAWQGAGNTIYFGEGSWLTVV.

This clone was detected a few times. The rearrangement uses TRBV9 and TRBJ1-4; TRBD1 agrees at 7 bases. The J segment lost 2 bases and the V segment lost 3 bases, leaving 4 bases of the junction unmatched. Germline CDR1 reads SGDLS; CDR2 reads YYNGEE. This CDR3 contains 15 residues. The CDR3 DNA is TGTGCCAGCAGCGCTCGACAGGGCACTAATGAAAAACTGTTTTTT. Protein product: CASSARQGTNEKLFF.

The rearrangement joins TRBV6-5 to TRBJ1-4; no clear D gene. Germline V gives CDR1 MNHEY, CDR2 SVGAGI. This CDR3 is 15 amino acids long. V lost 5 bases, J lost 8 bases, and 18 bases lay in between. Here the CDR3 DNA reads TGTGCCAGCAGTGGGATAGGAGGGAACGACGAAAAACTGTTTTTT. The encoded protein is CASSGIGGNDEKLFF.